Described below is a single T cell receptor (beta chain) sequence and its context. The data belong to a study of blood T cell repertoires in COVID-19. V shed 1 base and J shed 5 bases, with 18 bases lying between them. The CDR3 consists of 17 residues. From germline, CDR1 is ENHRY and CDR2 SYGVKD. Only in-frame clones appear in the TCRdb table, and some are missing; sequencing was by immunoSEQ multiplex PCR. Among around 250,000 clones listed, 70% to 90% were seen once. Sequenced: PBMCs or T cells enriched from blood (not recorded which). The source is a man aged 18 to 30 who had recovered from COVID-19. This rearrangement joins TRBV10-3 to TRBJ2-1; no clear D. CDR3 loop: CAISELGSQSGHNEQFF. The CDR3 DNA reads TGTGCCATCAGTGAGTTAGGCTCTCAGTCAGGTCACAATGAGCAGTTCTTC.